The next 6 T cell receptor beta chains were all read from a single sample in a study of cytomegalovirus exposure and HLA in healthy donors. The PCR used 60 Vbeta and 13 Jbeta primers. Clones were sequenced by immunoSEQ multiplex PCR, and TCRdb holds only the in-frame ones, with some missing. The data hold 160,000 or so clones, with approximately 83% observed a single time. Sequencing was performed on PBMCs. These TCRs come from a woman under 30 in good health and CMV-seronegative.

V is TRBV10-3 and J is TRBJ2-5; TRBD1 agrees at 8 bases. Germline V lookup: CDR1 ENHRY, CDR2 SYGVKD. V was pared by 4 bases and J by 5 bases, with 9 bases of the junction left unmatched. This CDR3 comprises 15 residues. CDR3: CAISGGRGLEETQYF. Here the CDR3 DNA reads TGTGCCATCAGTGGAGGCAGGGGGCTCGAGGAGACCCAGTACTTC.

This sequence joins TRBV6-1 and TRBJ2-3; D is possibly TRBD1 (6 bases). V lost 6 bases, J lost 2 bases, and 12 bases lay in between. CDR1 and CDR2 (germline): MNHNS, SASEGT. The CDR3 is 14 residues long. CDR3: CASRRQEYTDTQYF. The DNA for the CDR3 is TGTGCCAGCAGGAGACAGGAATACACAGATACGCAGTATTTT.

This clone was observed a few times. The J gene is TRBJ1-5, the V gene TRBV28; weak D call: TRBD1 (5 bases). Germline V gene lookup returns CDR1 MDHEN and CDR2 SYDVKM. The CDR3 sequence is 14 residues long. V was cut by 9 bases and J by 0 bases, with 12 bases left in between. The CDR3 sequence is CASRQITSNQPQHF. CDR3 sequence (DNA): TGTGCCAGTCGACAGATAACTAGCAATCAGCCCCAGCATTTT.

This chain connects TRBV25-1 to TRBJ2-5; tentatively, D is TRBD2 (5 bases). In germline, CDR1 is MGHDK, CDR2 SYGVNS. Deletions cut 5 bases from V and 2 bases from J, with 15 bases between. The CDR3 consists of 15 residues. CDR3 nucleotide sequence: TGTGCCAGCAGTAGACAAAAGACGGGGCAAGAGACCCAGTACTTC. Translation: CASSRQKTGQETQYF.

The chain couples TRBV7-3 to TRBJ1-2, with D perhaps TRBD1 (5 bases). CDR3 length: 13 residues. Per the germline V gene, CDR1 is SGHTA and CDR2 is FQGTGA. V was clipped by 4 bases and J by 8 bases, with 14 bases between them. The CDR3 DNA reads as TGTGCCAGCAGCTCGCCAGGGATTCGCGGCTACACCTTC. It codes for CASSSPGIRGYTF. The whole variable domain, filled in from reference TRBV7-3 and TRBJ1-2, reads GAGVSQTPSNKVTEKGKYVELRCDPISGHTALYWYRQSLGQGPEFLIYFQGTGAADDSGLPNDRFFAVRPEGSVSTLKIQRTERGDSAVYLCASSSPGIRGYTFGSGTRLTVV.

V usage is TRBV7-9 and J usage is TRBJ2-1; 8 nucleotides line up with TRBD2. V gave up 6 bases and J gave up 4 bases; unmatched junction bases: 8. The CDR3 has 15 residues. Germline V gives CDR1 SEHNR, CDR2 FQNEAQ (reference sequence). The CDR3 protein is CASSPIGGRYNEQFF. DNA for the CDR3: TGTGCCAGCAGTCCGATTGGCGGGAGGTACAATGAGCAGTTCTTC.